The entry that follows covers one TCR beta chain sequence. The record originates from a study of blood T cell repertoires in COVID-19. Across the study: The United States, Italy and Spain provided the acute and convalescent COVID-19 samples. Nucleic acid was either cDNA or gDNA, and it came from T cells, B-cell-depleted T cells, or PBMCs.

The germline V and J ends were trimmed by 6 bases and 0 bases, with 25 bases remaining between them. This CDR3 spans 19 amino acids. Germline V gene data show CDR1 as MDHEN and CDR2 as SYDVKM. Authors' data handling: Counts of nucleated cells, estimated from reference gene primer amplification, were obtained. The method was immunoSEQ multiplex PCR; TCRdb's version includes in-frame clones alone and lacks a portion of them. V and J calls and clone size are copied from that table; D and trimming were computed from the DNA. The sample contains about 110,000 clones, around four fifths of which appear only once.

The sequenced sample consisted of peripheral blood. This chain uses TRBV28 with TRBJ2-3; D unclear. The receptor was derived from a woman in her 70s with acute or convalescent COVID-19. This chain's CDR3 is CASRTHNTLSDTSTDTQYF. The DNA of the CDR3 is TGTGCCAGCAGGACCCACAACACCCTCAGTGACACTAGCACAGATACGCAGTATTTT.